The 30 T cell receptor beta chains reported below all come from one sample, sequenced in a study of T cells in Graves' hyperthyroidism and ophthalmopathy. The source material, RNA transcripts, was used to amplify TCR beta CDR3 regions. With the HTBI primer set, the TCR CDR3 went through a first round of RT-PCR. TCRdb reprocessed the multiplex PCR reads with MiXCR, giving one entry per CDR3 protein. The table lists some 200,000 distinct CDR3 sequences, less than 20% of them singletons. Sequencing was carried out using blood. Receptors originate from a woman between 50 and 59 years old with Graves' hyperthyroidism.

This sequence joins TRBV4-1 and TRBJ1-2, with TRBD1 matching over 9 bases. V trimming: 4 bases; J trimming: 8 bases; junction bases outside the gene matches: 8. The CDR3 length is 14 residues. In germline, CDR1 is MGHRA, CDR2 YSYEKL. CDR3 coding DNA: TGCGCCAGCAGCCCGGGACAGGGAGTAGGAGGCTACACCTTC. Protein product: CASSPGQGVGGYTF.

V and J are TRBV5-4 and TRBJ2-5; 7 bases fit TRBD1. With 4 bases clipped from V and 5 bases from J, the junction kept 11 bases outside the gene matches. Germline V lookup: CDR1 SGHNT, CDR2 YYREEE (reference sequence). CDR3 size: 15 residues. Here the CDR3 reads CASSEGQDGDETQYF. CDR3 coding DNA: TGTGCCAGCAGCGAAGGACAGGATGGTGATGAGACCCAGTACTTC.

This chain links TRBV11-2 with TRBJ2-4, with a tentative D call TRBD1 (5 bases). Trimming removed 5 bases from V and 8 bases from J, with 7 bases in between. CDR1 and CDR2 from the germline V gene are SGHAT and FQNNGV. The length of the CDR3 is 11 residues. CDR3 amino acids: CASSPRDIQYF. The CDR3 nucleotides are TGTGCCAGCAGCCCCAGGGACATTCAGTACTTC. The variable domain in full, with the rest retrieved from reference TRBV11-2 and TRBJ2-4, is EAGVAQSPRYKIIEKRQSVAFWCNPISGHATLYWYQQILGQGPKLLIQFQNNGVVDDSQLPKDRFSAERLKGVDSTLKIQPAKLEDSAVYLCASSPRDIQYFGAGTRLSVL.

CDR3 loop: CASSWTGGRGGNTEAFF. In DNA, the CDR3 is TGTGCCAGCAGCTGGACAGGGGGCCGAGGTGGAAACACTGAAGCTTTCTTT. The rearrangement uses TRBV7-9 and TRBJ1-1; 11 bases match TRBD1. This CDR3 comprises 17 residues. J lost 2 bases, V lost 4 bases, and 9 bases had no gene match. CDR1 and CDR2 (germline): SEHNR, FQNEAQ (reference sequence).

J is TRBJ2-7 and V is TRBV28; 8 bases agree with TRBD2. Germline V gene lookup returns CDR1 MDHEN and CDR2 SYDVKM. The CDR3 contains 15 residues. The V segment lost 2 bases and the J segment 7 bases; nucleotides outside the gene matches: 10. DNA of the CDR3: TGTGCCAGCAGTTTACCGTCTAGCGGGCCCGCGGAGCAGTACTTC. It specifies CASSLPSSGPAEQYF. The full variable domain, in which reference TRBV28 and TRBJ2-7 provide the parts outside the CDR3, is DVKVTQSSRYLVKRTGEKVFLECVQDMDHENMFWYRQDPGLGLRLIYFSYDVKMKEKGDIPEGYSVSREKKERFSLILESASTNQTSMYLCASSLPSSGPAEQYFGPGTRLTVT.

In regard to this clonotype: This could be a read error, since a much larger clone is one nucleotide away. The CDR3 end shows no conserved phenylalanine or tryptophan, and so a read error is likely. V is TRBV11-2 and J is TRBJ1-1; D is ambiguous. Trimming removed 5 bases from V and 1 base from J, with 14 bases in between. From germline, CDR1 is SGHAT and CDR2 FQNNGV. The CDR3 runs to 15 residues. For the CDR3, the DNA is TGTGCCAGCAGCCCGGATCTTCAGTGGAACACTGAAGCTTTCTCT. Translated, it gives CASSPDLQWNTEAFS.

This clonotype was found a few times. This chain links TRBV7-9 with TRBJ2-7; TRBD2 is a possible D gene (6 bases). The CDR3 totals 15 residues. V was cut by 5 bases and J by 0 bases, with 14 bases left in between. Germline CDR1 is SEHNR and CDR2 is FQNEAQ (reference sequence). For the CDR3, the DNA is TGTGCCAGCAGCCACCGGGACTGGAGCTCCTACGAGCAGTACTTC. Translating gives CASSHRDWSSYEQYF.

This clonotype occurred many times. The genes are TRBV3-1 and TRBJ2-7; no firm D call. The CDR3 sequence is 14 residues long. Germline values: CDR1 LGHDT, CDR2 YNNKEL (reference sequence). Trimming removed 1 base at V and 2 bases at J, with 9 bases between. The CDR3 region is CASSQGPGTYEQYF. CDR3 nucleotides: TGTGCCAGCAGCCAAGGGCCCGGAACCTACGAGCAGTACTTC.

In its sample, this clonotype was seen many times. The chain uses TRBV11-2 and TRBJ2-5; D gene unclear. Looked up from germline, CDR1 is SGHAT and CDR2 is FQNNGV. The CDR3 runs to 12 residues. V lost 7 bases, J lost 0 bases, and 6 bases lay in between. DNA for the CDR3: TGTGCCAGCAACCGACACCAAGAGACCCAGTACTTC. Amino acid sequence: CASNRHQETQYF.

The table lists this clonotype with many counts. The chain is built from TRBV4-2 and TRBJ1-1; D is ambiguous. CDR3 length: 14 amino acids. Trimming shortened V by 1 base and J by 0 bases, and 6 bases separated the two germline ends. CDR1 is LGHNA and CDR2 is YNFKEQ in the germline V gene. The CDR3 DNA sequence: TGTGCCAGCAGCCAAGTGGAAGTGAACACTGAAGCTTTCTTT. Its translation: CASSQVEVNTEAFF.

With respect to this clonotype: This may be a read error: a much more frequent sequence differs by one nucleotide. The chain has TRBV6-9 and TRBJ1-5; no firm D call. The CDR3 contains 14 residues. CDR1 is MNHGY and CDR2 is SVAAGI in the germline V gene. The V end was cut by 5 bases, the J end by 2 bases, with 10 bases between. This chain's CDR3 is CASSIGDGNQPQHF. The CDR3 bases are TGTGCCAGCAGTATTGGGGATGGCAATCAGCCCCAGCATTTT.

The chain has TRBV27 and TRBJ2-7; 11 bases match TRBD2. The CDR3 covers 13 residues. J lost 5 bases, V lost 10 bases, and 7 bases had no gene match. From germline, CDR1 is MNHEY and CDR2 SMNVEV (reference sequence). The CDR3, as DNA: TGTGCCACCAAACTAGCGGGAGCCCACGAGCAGTACTTC. It codes for CATKLAGAHEQYF.

This clonotype was observed many times. The chain uses TRBV20-1 and TRBJ2-7; unclear D gene. Trimming shortened V by 0 bases and J by 3 bases, and 9 bases separated the two germline ends. CDR1 DFQATT and CDR2 SNEGSKA come from the germline V gene (reference sequence). There are 13 residues in the CDR3. Here the CDR3 reads CSARDPRFYEQYF. CDR3 DNA: TGCAGTGCTAGAGATCCAAGATTCTACGAGCAGTACTTC.

V and J are TRBV6-5 and TRBJ1-4, with D possibly being TRBD1 (5 bases). CDR1 MNHEY and CDR2 SVGAGI come from the germline V gene. The CDR3 has 18 amino acids. The V gene lost 4 bases and the J gene lost 5 bases, with 23 bases spanning the gap. The CDR3 nucleotides are TGTGCCAGCAGTTTCCCCTCCGGGACCATACTAAGAAATGAAAAACTGTTTTTT. Its translation is CASSFPSGTILRNEKLFF.

This clonotype came up many times. The V call is TRBV2, the J call TRBJ2-2, with D perhaps assigned TRBD1 or TRBD2 (7 bases each). Germline V gives CDR1 SNHLY, CDR2 FYNNEI. V lost 8 bases to trimming and J lost 5 bases, with 18 bases between them. The CDR3 contains 15 residues. The CDR3 loop is CASRGGGADTGELFF. In DNA form, the CDR3 reads TGTGCCAGCCGGGGAGGGGGCGCCGATACCGGGGAGCTGTTTTTT.

V and J are TRBV11-3 and TRBJ2-2; possible D gene TRBD2, 5 bases. The germline gives CDR1 SGHNT, CDR2 YENEEA. Trimming left V 6 bases short and J 1 base short, with 9 bases between. The CDR3 covers 14 residues. The CDR3 bases are TGTGCCAGCAGGGTACTAGGGAACACCGGGGAGCTGTTTTTT. Its translation: CASRVLGNTGELFF.

The V gene is TRBV18, the J gene TRBJ1-5; 9 bases line up with TRBD1. The CDR3 is 13 residues long. Germline CDR1 is KGHSH and CDR2 is LQKENI. V lost 6 bases, J lost 7 bases, and 4 bases stayed unmatched. CDR3 protein: CASSPTGGQPQHF. CDR3 coding DNA: TGTGCCAGCTCCCCGACAGGGGGACAGCCCCAGCATTTT. Based on the CDR3 plus reference TRBV18 and TRBJ1-5, the full variable domain is NAGVMQNPRHLVRRRGQEARLRCSPMKGHSHVYWYRQLPEEGLKFMVYLQKENIIDESGMPKERFSAEFPKEGPSILRIQQVVRGDSAAYFCASSPTGGQPQHFGDGTRLSIL.

The J gene is TRBJ2-2, the V gene TRBV20-1; 7 bases align to TRBD1. From germline, CDR1 is DFQATT and CDR2 SNEGSKA (reference sequence). The CDR3 is made up of 13 amino acids. V trimming: 6 bases; J trimming: 4 bases; junction bases outside the gene matches: 5. The CDR3 sequence: CSADRVATGELFF. The CDR3, as DNA: TGCAGTGCCGACAGGGTGGCCACCGGGGAGCTGTTTTTT.

At least ten counts were recorded for this clonotype. The chain links TRBV20-1 to TRBJ2-7, with 10 nucleotides matching TRBD2. With 6 bases clipped from V and 2 bases from J, the junction kept 7 bases outside the gene matches. Germline loops: CDR1 DFQATT, CDR2 SNEGSKA (reference sequence). The CDR3 is 14 residues long. CDR3 loop: CSADQSGRAYEQYF. DNA for the CDR3: TGCAGTGCCGATCAGAGCGGGAGGGCCTACGAGCAGTACTTC.

This clonotype was observed at least ten times. The chain combines TRBV5-1 with TRBJ2-3; the D gene is possibly TRBD2 (5 bases). The germline gives CDR1 SGHRS, CDR2 YFSETQ. The CDR3 covers 14 residues. V lost 0 bases and J lost 4, with 9 bases in between. CDR3 sequence reads: CASSLAGNADTQYF. The CDR3 coding sequence is TGCGCCAGCAGCTTGGCCGGGAATGCAGATACGCAGTATTTT.

This clonotype has at least ten counts. The J gene is TRBJ2-1, the V gene TRBV28; 7 bases agree with TRBD2. V shed 3 bases, J shed 7 bases, and the junction held 6 bases outside the gene matches. The CDR3 is 14 residues long. Germline loops: CDR1 MDHEN, CDR2 SYDVKM. CDR3 in amino acids: CASSFHAGVNEQFF. The DNA of the CDR3 is TGTGCCAGCAGTTTTCACGCGGGAGTGAATGAGCAGTTCTTC.

This clonotype was observed a handful of times. Germline and junction disagree at one end, which may indicate a read error. The V gene is TRBV9, the J gene TRBJ2-1; D might be TRBD1 (6 bases). Germline V gives CDR1 SGDLS, CDR2 YYNGEE. The CDR3 is made up of 14 amino acids. The CDR3 protein is CASSVGTAYNEQLF. The CDR3 DNA is TGTGCCAGCAGCGTAGGGACAGCGTACAATGAGCAGCTCTTC.

This clonotype occurred many times. The chain employs TRBV7-3 and TRBJ2-1; weak D call: TRBD2 (6 bases). V was clipped by 5 bases and J by 5 bases, with 13 bases between them. This CDR3 has 14 amino acids. The germline V gene encodes CDR1 SGHTA and CDR2 FQGTGA. The CDR3 nucleotides read TGTGCCAGCAGCCCCTCGGGACTTGACAATGAGCAGTTCTTC. Protein sequence: CASSPSGLDNEQFF.

This clonotype was observed many times. The rearrangement links TRBV5-8 to TRBJ2-1, with D perhaps being TRBD1 or TRBD2 (5 bases each). The germline V and J ends were trimmed by 8 bases and 6 bases, with 21 bases remaining between them. This CDR3 region has 15 residues. Germline-derived CDR1 and CDR2 are SGHTS and YDEGEE. The CDR3 loop reads CASSRPGTGLNEQFF. The CDR3 bases are TGTGCCAGTTCCCGCCCCGGGACGGGCCTCAATGAGCAGTTCTTC. The full variable domain, in which reference TRBV5-8 and TRBJ2-1 provide the parts outside the CDR3, is EAGVTQSPTHLIKTRGQQATLRCSPISGHTSVYWYQQALGLGLQFLLWYDEGEERNRGNFPPRFSGRQFPNYSSELNVNALELEDSALYLCASSRPGTGLNEQFFGPGTRLTVL.

This clonotype showed up many times. CDR3 DNA: TGTGCCAGCAGCCAAGTGAGTACGGAGACCCAGTACTTC. Translation: CASSQVSTETQYF. This sequence joins TRBV3-1 and TRBJ2-5; D is unclear. The CDR3 is made up of 13 amino acids. The germline gives CDR1 LGHDT, CDR2 YNNKEL (reference sequence). Deletions cut 1 base from V and 5 bases from J, with 8 bases between.

This clonotype appeared many times. The chain couples TRBV20-1 to TRBJ2-1, with TRBD2 identical over 10 bases. The CDR3 has 14 residues. Trimming at V came to 3 bases and at J to 9 bases, leaving 8 bases not matched to a gene. The germline V gene has CDR1 DFQATT and CDR2 SNEGSKA (reference sequence). CDR3 region: CSASAGLAWGEQFF. As DNA, the CDR3 is TGCAGTGCTAGTGCGGGACTAGCGTGGGGTGAGCAGTTCTTC.

The genes are TRBV5-1 and TRBJ2-5; no reliable D call. Germline CDR1 SGHRS, CDR2 YFSETQ. The CDR3 length is 12 residues. The V gene lost 2 bases and the J gene lost 5 bases, with 7 bases spanning the gap. The DNA for the CDR3 is TGCGCCAGCAGCTTTCCAGACGAGACCCAGTACTTC. It codes for CASSFPDETQYF.

The genes are TRBV19 and TRBJ1-1; TRBD1 is a possible D gene (5 bases). Germline assignment: CDR1 LNHDA and CDR2 SQIVND (reference sequence). Deletions cut 8 bases from V and 1 base from J, with 14 bases between. The CDR3 spans 14 residues. The CDR3 nucleotides read TGTGCCAGTCAGGTGGGGACGGAGAACACTGAAGCTTTCTTT. Its protein is CASQVGTENTEAFF.

The rearrangement uses TRBV7-2 and TRBJ2-1, with TRBD2 identical over 10 bases. Germline V gene lookup returns CDR1 SGHTA and CDR2 FQGNSA. This CDR3 is 16 amino acids long. The V and J ends lost 3 bases and 4 bases, in that order; junction bases with no gene match: 6. CDR3 sequence reads: CASSLVAGGFYNEQFF. In nucleotides, the CDR3 is TGTGCCAGCAGCTTGGTAGCGGGAGGTTTTTACAATGAGCAGTTCTTC. The whole variable domain, filled in from reference TRBV7-2 and TRBJ2-1, reads GAGVSQSPSNKVTEKGKDVELRCDPISGHTALYWYRQSLGQGLEFLIYFQGNSAPDKSGLPSDRFSAERTGGSVSTLTIQRTQQEDSAVYLCASSLVAGGFYNEQFFGPGTRLTVL.

Of note for this clonotype: Given a much more abundant clone one base away, this may be a read error. The chain links TRBV3-1 to TRBJ2-1, with D perhaps TRBD2 (6 bases). Looked up from germline, CDR1 is LGHDT and CDR2 is YNNKEL (reference sequence). The CDR3 sequence is 15 residues long. In nucleotides, the CDR3 is TGTGCCAGCAGCCAAGGTTACGGAGGGAGGAATGAGCAGCTCTTC. It is translated as CASSQGYGGRNEQLF.